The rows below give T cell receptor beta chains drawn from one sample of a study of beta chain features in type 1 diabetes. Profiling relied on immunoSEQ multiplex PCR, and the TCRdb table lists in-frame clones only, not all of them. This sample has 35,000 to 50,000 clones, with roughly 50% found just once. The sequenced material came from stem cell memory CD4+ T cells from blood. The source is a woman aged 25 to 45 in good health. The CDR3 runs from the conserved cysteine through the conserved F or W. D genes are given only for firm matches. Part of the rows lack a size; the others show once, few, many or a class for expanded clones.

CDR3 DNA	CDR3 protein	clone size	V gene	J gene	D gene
TGTGCCAGCTCACCTTTACCCGGAGCAGATACGCAGTATTTT	CASSPLPGADTQYF	.	TRBV18	TRBJ2-3	.
TGTGCCTGGAATCGACAGGGGGCCAATGAAAAACTGTTTTTT	CAWNRQGANEKLFF	.	TRBV30	TRBJ1-4	TRBD1
TGCAGCGTGGGGACAGACAGCTCCTACGAGCAGTACTTC	CSVGTDSSYEQYF	once	TRBV29-1	TRBJ2-7	TRBD1
TGTGCCAGCAGTGATCCATACTACACAGATACGCAGTATTTT	CASSDPYYTDTQYF	.	TRBV25-1	TRBJ2-3	.
TGTGCCAGTAACAGCGGGACGGTTTTGGACGAGCAGTACTTC	CASNSGTVLDEQYF	few	TRBV19	TRBJ2-7	TRBD2
TGCAGCGTTGGCGCCCTAGCGGGAGTTGTTAATGAGCAGTTCTTC	CSVGALAGVVNEQFF	.	TRBV29-1	TRBJ2-1	TRBD2
TGCGCCAGCAGCTTGGGGACTAGCGGGAGACCCTACGAGCAGTACTTC	CASSLGTSGRPYEQYF	.	TRBV5-1	TRBJ2-7	TRBD2
TGTGCCAGCAGCCAAAGTGAGCAGGGCCCTTTAATACCGAACACCGGGGAGCTGTTTTTT	CASSQSEQGPLIPNTGELFF	.	TRBV4-2	TRBJ2-2	.
TGTGCCTGGAGCTCGGTTAGCGTAAACAATGAGCAGTTCTTC	CAWSSVSVNNEQFF	.	TRBV30	TRBJ2-1	.
TGTGCCAGCAGCTTAGCGTGGAGCAGCTCCTACAATGAGCAGTTCTTC	CASSLAWSSSYNEQFF	few	TRBV7-2	TRBJ2-1	.
TGTGCCAGCAGCCCGACGGGGGCTAGCGGAACCTACGAGCAGTACTTC	CASSPTGASGTYEQYF	few	TRBV13	TRBJ2-7	.